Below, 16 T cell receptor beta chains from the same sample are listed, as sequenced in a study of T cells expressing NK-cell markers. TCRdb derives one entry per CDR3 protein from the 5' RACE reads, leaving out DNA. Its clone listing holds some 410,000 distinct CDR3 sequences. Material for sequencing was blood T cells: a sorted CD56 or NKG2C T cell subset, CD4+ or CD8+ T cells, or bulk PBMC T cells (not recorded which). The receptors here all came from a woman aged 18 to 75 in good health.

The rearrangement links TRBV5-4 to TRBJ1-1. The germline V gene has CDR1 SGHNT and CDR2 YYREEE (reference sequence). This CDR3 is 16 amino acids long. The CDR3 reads CASSPGALLQNTEAFF.

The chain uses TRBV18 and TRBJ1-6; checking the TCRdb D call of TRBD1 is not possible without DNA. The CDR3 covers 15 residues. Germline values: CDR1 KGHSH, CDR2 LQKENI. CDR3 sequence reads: CASSPGTAHNSPLHF.

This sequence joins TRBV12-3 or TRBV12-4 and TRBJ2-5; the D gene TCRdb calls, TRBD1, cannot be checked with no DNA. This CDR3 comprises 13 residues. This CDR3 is CASSDRGQETQYF.

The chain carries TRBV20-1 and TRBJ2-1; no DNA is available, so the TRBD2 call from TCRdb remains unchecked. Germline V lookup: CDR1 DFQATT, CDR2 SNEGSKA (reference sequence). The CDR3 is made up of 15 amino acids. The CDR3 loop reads CSAQKRLAGDSEQFF.

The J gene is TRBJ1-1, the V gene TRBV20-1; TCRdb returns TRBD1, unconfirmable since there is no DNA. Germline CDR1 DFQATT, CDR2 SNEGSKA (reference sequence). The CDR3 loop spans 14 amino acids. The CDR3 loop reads CSARDRQLNTEAFF.

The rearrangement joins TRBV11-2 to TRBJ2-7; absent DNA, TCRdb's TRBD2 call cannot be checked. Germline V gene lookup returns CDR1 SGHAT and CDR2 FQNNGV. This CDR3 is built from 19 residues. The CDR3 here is CASSLVSSWKRDRPYEQYF.

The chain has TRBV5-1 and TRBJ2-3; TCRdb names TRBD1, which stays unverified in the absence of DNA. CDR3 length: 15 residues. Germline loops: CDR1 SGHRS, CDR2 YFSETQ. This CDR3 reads CASSLEGRGADTQYF.

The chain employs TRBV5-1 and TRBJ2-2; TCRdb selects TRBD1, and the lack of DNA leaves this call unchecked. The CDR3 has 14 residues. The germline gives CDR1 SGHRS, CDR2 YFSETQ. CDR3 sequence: CASFAGPSTGELFF.

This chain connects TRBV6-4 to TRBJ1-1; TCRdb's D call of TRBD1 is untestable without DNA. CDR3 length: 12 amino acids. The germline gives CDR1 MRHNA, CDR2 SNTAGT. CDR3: CASSDFRGQAFF.

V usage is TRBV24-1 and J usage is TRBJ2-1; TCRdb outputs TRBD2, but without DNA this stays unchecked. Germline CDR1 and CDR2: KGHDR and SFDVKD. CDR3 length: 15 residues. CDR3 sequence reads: CATSDPPPGDNEQFF.

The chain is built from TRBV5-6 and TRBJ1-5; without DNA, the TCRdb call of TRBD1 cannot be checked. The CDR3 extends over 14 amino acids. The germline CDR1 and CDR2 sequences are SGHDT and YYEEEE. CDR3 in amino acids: CASHTHRVDQPQHF.

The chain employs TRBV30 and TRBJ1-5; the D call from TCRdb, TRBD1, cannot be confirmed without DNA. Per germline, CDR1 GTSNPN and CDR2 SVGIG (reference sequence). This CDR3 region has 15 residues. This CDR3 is CAWSAHPTGNQPQHF. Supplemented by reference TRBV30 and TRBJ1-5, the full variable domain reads SQTIHQWPATLVQPVGSPLSLECTVEGTSNPNLYWYRQAAGRGLQLLFYSVGIGQISSEVPQNLSASRPQDRQFILSSKKLLLSDSGFYLCAWSAHPTGNQPQHFGDGTRLSIL.

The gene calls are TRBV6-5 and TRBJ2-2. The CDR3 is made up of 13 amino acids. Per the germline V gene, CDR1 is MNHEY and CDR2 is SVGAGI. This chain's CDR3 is CASSYSGTGELFF.

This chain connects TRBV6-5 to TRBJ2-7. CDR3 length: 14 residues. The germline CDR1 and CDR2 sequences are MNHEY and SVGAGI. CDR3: CASSYQSGPYEQYF.

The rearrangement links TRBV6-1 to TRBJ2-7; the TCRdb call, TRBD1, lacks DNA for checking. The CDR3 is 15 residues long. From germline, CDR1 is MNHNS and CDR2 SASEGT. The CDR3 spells CASSTPSTGGYEQYF.

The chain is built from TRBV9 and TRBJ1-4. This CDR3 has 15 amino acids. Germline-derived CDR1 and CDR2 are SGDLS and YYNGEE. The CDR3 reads CASSVDVGRNEKLFF.